This T cell receptor (beta chain) stems from a study of cytomegalovirus exposure and HLA in healthy donors. At the level of the study: Earlier, 90 million to 140 million unique TCR beta sequences were recovered from about 200 million T cells by an analysis.

Primers included in the PCR were 60 Vbeta and 13 Jbeta primers. The repertoire was sequenced with immunoSEQ multiplex PCR; TCRdb's copy has only in-frame clones and lacks some. This repertoire shows approximately 170,000 clones, 85% found once; its top ten account for 1%. Germline assignment: CDR1 SGHTA and CDR2 FQGNSA. The trim removed 3 bases at V and 7 bases at J, leaving 16 bases unmatched. This CDR3 has 18 amino acids. This sequence joins TRBV7-2 and TRBJ2-2; TRBD1 matches at 8 bases. Sequencing used PBMCs. This clonotype was obtained from a boy under 10 years old in good health and CMV-seronegative. CDR3 in amino acids: CASSFFLVGRGRGGELFF. In DNA, the CDR3 is TGTGCCAGCAGCTTTTTTTTGGTGGGCAGGGGGCGAGGCGGGGAGCTGTTTTTT.